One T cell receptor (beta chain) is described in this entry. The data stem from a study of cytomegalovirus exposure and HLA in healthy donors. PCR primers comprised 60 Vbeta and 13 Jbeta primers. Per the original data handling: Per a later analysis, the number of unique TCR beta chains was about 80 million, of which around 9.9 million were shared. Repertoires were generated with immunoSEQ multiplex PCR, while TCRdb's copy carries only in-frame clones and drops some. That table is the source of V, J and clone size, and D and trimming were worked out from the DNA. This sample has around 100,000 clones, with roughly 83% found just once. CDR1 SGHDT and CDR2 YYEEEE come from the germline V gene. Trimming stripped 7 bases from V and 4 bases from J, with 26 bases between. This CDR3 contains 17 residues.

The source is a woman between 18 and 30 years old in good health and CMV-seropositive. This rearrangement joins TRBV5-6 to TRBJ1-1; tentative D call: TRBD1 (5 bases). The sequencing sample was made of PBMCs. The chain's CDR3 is CASAPTKGGTRGTEAFF. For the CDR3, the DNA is TGTGCCAGCGCGCCCACGAAAGGAGGGACCCGAGGCACTGAAGCTTTCTTT. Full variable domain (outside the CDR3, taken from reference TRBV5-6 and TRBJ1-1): DAGVTQSPTHLIKTRGQQVTLRCSPKSGHDTVSWYQQALGQGPQFIFQYYEEEERQRGNFPDRFSGHQFPNYSSELNVNALLLGDSALYLCASAPTKGGTRGTEAFFGQGTRLTVV.